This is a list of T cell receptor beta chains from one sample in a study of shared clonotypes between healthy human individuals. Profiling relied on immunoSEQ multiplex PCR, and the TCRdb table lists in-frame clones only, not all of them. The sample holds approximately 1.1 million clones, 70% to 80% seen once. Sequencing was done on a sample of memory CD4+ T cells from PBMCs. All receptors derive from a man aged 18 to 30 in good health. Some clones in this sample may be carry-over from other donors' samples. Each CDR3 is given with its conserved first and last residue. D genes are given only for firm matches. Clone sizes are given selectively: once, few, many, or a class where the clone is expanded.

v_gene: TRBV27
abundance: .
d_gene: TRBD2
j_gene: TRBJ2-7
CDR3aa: CASNRLGTSASYEQYF
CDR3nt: TGTGCCAGCAACCGATTAGGGACTAGCGCTTCCTACGAGCAGTACTTC

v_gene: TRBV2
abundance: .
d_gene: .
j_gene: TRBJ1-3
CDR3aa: CARTDSGNTIYF
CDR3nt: TGTGCCAGGACAGACTCTGGAAACACCATATATTTT

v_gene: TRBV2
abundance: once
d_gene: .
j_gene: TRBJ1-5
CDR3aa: CASSKQTENQPQHF
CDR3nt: TGTGCCAGCAGTAAACAAACAGAAAATCAGCCCCAGCATTTT

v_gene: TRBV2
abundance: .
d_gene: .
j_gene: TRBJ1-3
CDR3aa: CASSEDWRGNTIYF
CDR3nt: TGTGCCAGCAGTGAAGATTGGCGTGGAAACACCATATATTTT

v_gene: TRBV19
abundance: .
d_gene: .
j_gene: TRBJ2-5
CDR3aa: CASRGQGVETQYF
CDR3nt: TGTGCCAGTAGGGGGCAGGGCGTGGAGACCCAGTACTTC

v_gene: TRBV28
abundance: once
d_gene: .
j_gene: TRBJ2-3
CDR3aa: CASSSRVQGDTQYF
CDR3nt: TGTGCCAGCAGTTCCCGCGTCCAGGGCGATACGCAGTATTTT

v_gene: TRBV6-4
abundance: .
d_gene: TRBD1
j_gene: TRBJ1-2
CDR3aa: CASSVTGGYGYTF
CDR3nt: TGTGCCAGCAGTGTGACAGGGGGCTATGGCTACACCTTC

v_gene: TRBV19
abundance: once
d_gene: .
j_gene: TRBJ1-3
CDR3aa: CASSISASGNTIYF
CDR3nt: TGTGCCAGTAGTATCAGTGCCTCCGGAAACACCATATATTTT

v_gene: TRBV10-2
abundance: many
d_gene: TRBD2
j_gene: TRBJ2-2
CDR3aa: CATGTSGTISNTGELFF
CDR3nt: TGCGCCACTGGGACTAGCGGGACCATCTCGAACACCGGGGAGCTGTTTTTT

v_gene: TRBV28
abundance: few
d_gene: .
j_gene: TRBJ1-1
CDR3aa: CATYPPPGHQNTEAFF
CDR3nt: TGTGCCACCTATCCTCCCCCCGGACACCAGAACACTGAAGCTTTCTTT

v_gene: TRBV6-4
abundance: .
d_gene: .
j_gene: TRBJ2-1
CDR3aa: CASSETASSYNEQFF
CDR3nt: TGTGCCAGCAGTGAAACAGCGAGCTCCTACAATGAGCAGTTCTTC

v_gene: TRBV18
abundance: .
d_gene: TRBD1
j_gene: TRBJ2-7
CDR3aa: CASSSTRTGDHEQYF
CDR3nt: TGTGCCAGCTCATCCACTAGGACAGGGGACCACGAGCAGTACTTC

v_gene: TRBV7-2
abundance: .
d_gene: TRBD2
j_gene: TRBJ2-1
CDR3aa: CASSRTSGSYEQFF
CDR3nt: TGTGCCAGCAGCCGGACTAGCGGGAGCTATGAGCAGTTCTTC

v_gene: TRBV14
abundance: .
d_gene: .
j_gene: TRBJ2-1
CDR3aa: CASSPQGGGVLDEQFF
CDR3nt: TGTGCCAGCAGCCCTCAGGGAGGGGGCGTTTTGGATGAGCAGTTCTTC

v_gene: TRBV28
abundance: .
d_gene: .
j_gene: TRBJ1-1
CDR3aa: CASRIMNTEAFF
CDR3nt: TGTGCCAGCAGGATCATGAACACTGAAGCTTTCTTT

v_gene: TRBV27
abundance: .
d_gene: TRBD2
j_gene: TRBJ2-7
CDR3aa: CASSSAAQRGTYEQYF
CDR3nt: TGTGCCAGCAGTTCCGCGGCCCAGCGGGGCACCTACGAGCAGTACTTC

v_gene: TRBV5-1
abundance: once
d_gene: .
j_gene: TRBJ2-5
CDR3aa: CASSLYPMASNIETQYF
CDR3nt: TGCGCCAGCAGCTTGTACCCTATGGCTAGTAATATAGAGACCCAGTACTTC